This is a list of T cell receptor beta chains from one sample in a study of T cells in Graves' hyperthyroidism and ophthalmopathy. TCRdb analysed the multiplex PCR reads with MiXCR anew, one entry per CDR3 protein. The data hold approximately 600,000 distinct CDR3 sequences, with approximately 14% observed a single time. Specimen: blood. The receptors were sampled from a woman between 18 and 29 years old with Graves' ophthalmopathy. CDR3s include the opening cysteine and the closing phenylalanine or tryptophan. The D gene is left open where the match is weak. Rows may omit the clone size; those that give it use once, few, many or a size class.

J gene: TRBJ1-4
clone size: .
D gene: .
CDR3 length: 13
V gene: TRBV28
CDR3 protein: CASSLSPTEKLFF
CDR3 DNA: TGTGCCAGCAGTTTATCCCCCACAGAAAAACTGTTTTTT

J gene: TRBJ2-7
clone size: many
D gene: .
CDR3 length: 13
V gene: TRBV7-3
CDR3 protein: CASSPSLSYEQYF
CDR3 DNA: TGTGCCAGCAGCCCCTCCCTCTCCTACGAGCAGTACTTC

J gene: TRBJ1-5
clone size: many
D gene: .
CDR3 length: 14
V gene: TRBV27
CDR3 protein: CASSSGASDQPQHF
CDR3 DNA: TGTGCCAGCAGTTCTGGAGCGAGCGATCAGCCCCAGCATTTT

J gene: TRBJ1-1
clone size: few
D gene: .
CDR3 length: 15
V gene: TRBV9
CDR3 protein: CASSQTRGRGAEAFF
CDR3 DNA: TGTGCCAGCAGCCAAACCCGGGGTAGGGGCGCTGAAGCTTTCTTT

J gene: TRBJ1-6
clone size: many
D gene: .
CDR3 length: 13
V gene: TRBV2
CDR3 protein: CASNWEVRSPLHF
CDR3 DNA: TGTGCCAGCAATTGGGAGGTCCGATCACCCCTCCACTTT

J gene: TRBJ2-1
clone size: .
D gene: TRBD2
CDR3 length: 15
V gene: TRBV5-1
CDR3 protein: CASSGTSGSYNELFF
CDR3 DNA: TGCGCCAGCAGTGGGACTAGCGGGAGTTACAATGAGCTGTTCTTC

J gene: TRBJ2-5
clone size: many
D gene: .
CDR3 length: 14
V gene: TRBV20-1
CDR3 protein: CSAPPDDQQETQYF
CDR3 DNA: TGCAGTGCTCCGCCGGACGACCAGCAAGAGACCCAGTACTTC

J gene: TRBJ2-7
clone size: many
D gene: .
CDR3 length: 15
V gene: TRBV18
CDR3 protein: CASSPRGIGAYEQYF
CDR3 DNA: TGTGCCAGCTCACCACGTGGGATTGGGGCTTACGAGCAGTACTTC

J gene: TRBJ2-3
clone size: .
D gene: TRBD1
CDR3 length: 16
V gene: TRBV9
CDR3 protein: CASSPYRGASTDTQYF
CDR3 DNA: TGTGCCAGCAGCCCATACAGGGGAGCTAGCACAGATACGCAGTATTTT

J gene: TRBJ2-7
clone size: .
D gene: .
CDR3 length: 15
V gene: TRBV7-2
CDR3 protein: CASKETLGQTYEQYF
CDR3 DNA: TGTGCCAGCAAGGAAACACTCGGACAGACCTACGAGCAGTACTTC

J gene: TRBJ2-1
clone size: few
D gene: .
CDR3 length: 15
V gene: TRBV9
CDR3 protein: CASSVVGWLDNEQFF
CDR3 DNA: TGTGCCAGCAGCGTAGTGGGATGGCTAGACAATGAGCAGTTCTTC

J gene: TRBJ1-5
clone size: many
D gene: .
CDR3 length: 12
V gene: TRBV18
CDR3 protein: CASSLENQPQHF
CDR3 DNA: TGTGCCAGCTCATTAGAAAATCAGCCCCAGCATTTT

J gene: TRBJ1-5
clone size: .
D gene: .
CDR3 length: 14
V gene: TRBV19
CDR3 protein: CASSPSGMDQPQHF
CDR3 DNA: TGTGCCAGTAGTCCTTCGGGGATGGATCAGCCCCAGCATTTT

J gene: TRBJ2-1
clone size: many
D gene: TRBD2
CDR3 length: 16
V gene: TRBV20-1
CDR3 protein: CSANLLLAGVTDEQFF
CDR3 DNA: TGCAGTGCTAACCTCCTCCTAGCGGGAGTGACGGATGAGCAGTTCTTC

J gene: TRBJ2-5
clone size: many
D gene: .
CDR3 length: 11
V gene: TRBV29-1
CDR3 protein: CSVLGAETQYF
CDR3 DNA: TGCAGCGTTTTGGGTGCCGAGACCCAGTACTTC

J gene: TRBJ1-6
clone size: .
D gene: TRBD1
CDR3 length: 16
V gene: TRBV28
CDR3 protein: CASSPGQGSFNSPLHF
CDR3 DNA: TGTGCCAGCAGTCCGGGACAGGGCTCTTTTAATTCACCCCTCCACTTT

J gene: TRBJ2-7
clone size: .
D gene: TRBD1
CDR3 length: 15
V gene: TRBV9
CDR3 protein: CASSPGTGASYEQYF
CDR3 DNA: TGTGCCAGCAGCCCAGGGACAGGGGCCTCCTACGAGCAGTACTTC

J gene: TRBJ2-3
clone size: many
D gene: .
CDR3 length: 12
V gene: TRBV11-2
CDR3 protein: CASRSELDTQYF
CDR3 DNA: TGTGCCAGCAGATCAGAGTTAGATACGCAGTATTTT

J gene: TRBJ2-7
clone size: many
D gene: .
CDR3 length: 15
V gene: TRBV4-3
CDR3 protein: CASSQDRLGPYEQYF
CDR3 DNA: TGCGCCAGCAGCCAAGATAGGCTGGGGCCCTACGAGCAGTACTTC

J gene: TRBJ1-1
clone size: many
D gene: .
CDR3 length: 18
V gene: TRBV12-3/TRBV12-4
CDR3 protein: CASRRTVTGSGVNTEAFF
CDR3 DNA: TGTGCCAGCAGACGTACCGTTACAGGGAGTGGGGTGAACACTGAAGCTTTCTTT

J gene: TRBJ2-1
clone size: .
D gene: TRBD2
CDR3 length: 13
V gene: TRBV30
CDR3 protein: CAWAGLADNEQFF
CDR3 DNA: TGTGCCTGGGCGGGACTAGCGGACAATGAGCAGTTCTTC

J gene: TRBJ1-6
clone size: few
D gene: TRBD1
CDR3 length: 14
V gene: TRBV27
CDR3 protein: CASSPTGVKSPLHF
CDR3 DNA: TGTGCCAGCAGTCCGACAGGGGTGAAGTCACCCCTCCACTTT

J gene: TRBJ1-1
clone size: few
D gene: .
CDR3 length: 12
V gene: TRBV29-1
CDR3 protein: CSVEWGGAEAFF
CDR3 DNA: TGCAGCGTTGAATGGGGAGGAGCTGAAGCTTTCTTT

J gene: TRBJ1-5
clone size: many
D gene: .
CDR3 length: 14
V gene: TRBV5-6
CDR3 protein: CASSLGSSGQPQHF
CDR3 DNA: TGTGCCAGCAGCTTGGGGAGTTCAGGTCAGCCCCAGCATTTT

J gene: TRBJ1-3
clone size: .
D gene: .
CDR3 length: 11
V gene: TRBV10-3
CDR3 protein: CAISERNTIYF
CDR3 DNA: TGTGCCATCAGTGAGCGAAACACCATATATTTT

J gene: TRBJ2-1
clone size: many
D gene: .
CDR3 length: 11
V gene: TRBV30
CDR3 protein: CAWTYYNEQFF
CDR3 DNA: TGTGCCTGGACCTACTACAATGAGCAGTTCTTC

J gene: TRBJ2-7
clone size: many
D gene: TRBD2
CDR3 length: 16
V gene: TRBV6-2/TRBV6-3
CDR3 protein: CASSYSSSSGNHEQYF
CDR3 DNA: TGTGCCAGCAGTTACTCGTCGAGTAGCGGGAACCACGAGCAGTACTTC

J gene: TRBJ2-1
clone size: .
D gene: .
CDR3 length: 15
V gene: TRBV9
CDR3 protein: CASSVNPGAPHEQFF
CDR3 DNA: TGTGCCAGCAGCGTCAATCCCGGTGCACCGCATGAGCAGTTCTTC

J gene: TRBJ1-1
clone size: many
D gene: .
CDR3 length: 14
V gene: TRBV13
CDR3 protein: CASSTRVGYTEAFF
CDR3 DNA: TGTGCCAGCAGCACTAGGGTGGGGTACACTGAAGCTTTCTTT

J gene: TRBJ2-5
clone size: few
D gene: .
CDR3 length: 11
V gene: TRBV3-1
CDR3 protein: CASSQEWVLHF
CDR3 DNA: TGTGCCAGCAGCCAAGAATGGGTGTTGCACTTC

J gene: TRBJ1-1
clone size: few
D gene: TRBD1
CDR3 length: 20
V gene: TRBV11-2
CDR3 protein: CASSFFTRDRLGLGNTEAFF
CDR3 DNA: TGTGCCAGCAGCTTTTTTACCCGGGACAGACTAGGCTTAGGGAACACTGAAGCTTTCTTT

J gene: TRBJ2-1
clone size: many
D gene: TRBD2
CDR3 length: 15
V gene: TRBV7-2
CDR3 protein: CASSLAAGGLNEQFF
CDR3 DNA: TGTGCCAGCAGCTTAGCTGCGGGAGGGTTGAATGAGCAGTTCTTC

J gene: TRBJ1-1
clone size: .
D gene: .
CDR3 length: 14
V gene: TRBV20-1
CDR3 protein: CSARVVGRDTEAFF
CDR3 DNA: TGCAGTGCTAGAGTTGTGGGTAGGGACACTGAAGCTTTCTTT

J gene: TRBJ1-5
clone size: many
D gene: .
CDR3 length: 15
V gene: TRBV4-2
CDR3 protein: CASSQVGEGYQPQHF
CDR3 DNA: TGTGCCAGCAGCCAAGTGGGGGAAGGGTATCAGCCCCAGCATTTT

J gene: TRBJ2-1
clone size: many
D gene: TRBD2
CDR3 length: 15
V gene: TRBV30
CDR3 protein: CAWSVVLAGGGEQFF
CDR3 DNA: TGTGCCTGGAGTGTGGTACTAGCGGGAGGTGGGGAGCAGTTCTTC

J gene: TRBJ1-5
clone size: .
D gene: .
CDR3 length: 17
V gene: TRBV2
CDR3 protein: CASRGRTFGVSNQPQHF
CDR3 DNA: TGTGCCAGCAGGGGACGGACCTTTGGGGTTAGCAATCAGCCCCAGCATTTT

J gene: TRBJ1-2
clone size: many
D gene: .
CDR3 length: 15
V gene: TRBV20-1
CDR3 protein: CSARSGRVSLYGYTF
CDR3 DNA: TGCAGTGCTAGAAGCGGGAGAGTCTCGCTCTATGGCTACACCTTC

J gene: TRBJ2-7
clone size: .
D gene: .
CDR3 length: 14
V gene: TRBV6-1
CDR3 protein: CASSLGSTGYEQYF
CDR3 DNA: TGTGCCAGCAGCCTCGGGAGCACTGGCTACGAGCAGTACTTC

J gene: TRBJ2-1
clone size: many
D gene: .
CDR3 length: 16
V gene: TRBV20-1
CDR3 protein: CSARDRAARSYNEQFF
CDR3 DNA: TGCAGTGCTAGAGATCGGGCAGCGCGCTCCTACAATGAGCAGTTCTTC

J gene: TRBJ2-1
clone size: few
D gene: .
CDR3 length: 17
V gene: TRBV7-9
CDR3 protein: CASSPRSGQSSYNEQFF
CDR3 DNA: TGTGCCAGCTCACCACGCTCGGGCCAGAGCTCCTACAATGAGCAGTTCTTC

J gene: TRBJ2-1
clone size: few
D gene: TRBD1
CDR3 length: 16
V gene: TRBV19
CDR3 protein: CASSTSTGGTYNEQFF
CDR3 DNA: TGTGCCAGTAGTACTTCGACAGGGGGGACCTACAATGAGCAGTTCTTC

J gene: TRBJ2-1
clone size: .
D gene: .
CDR3 length: 16
V gene: TRBV4-3
CDR3 protein: CASSQGGGLPNNEQFF
CDR3 DNA: TGCGCCAGCAGCCAGGGGGGAGGACTGCCTAACAATGAGCAGTTCTTC

J gene: TRBJ2-2
clone size: few
D gene: TRBD2
CDR3 length: 16
V gene: TRBV5-4
CDR3 protein: CASSRGGGLDTGELFF
CDR3 DNA: TGTGCCAGCAGCCGCGGCGGGGGGCTTGACACCGGGGAGCTGTTTTTT

J gene: TRBJ2-3
clone size: few
D gene: .
CDR3 length: 12
V gene: TRBV7-2
CDR3 protein: CACSLSTDTQYF
CDR3 DNA: TGTGCCTGCTCACTCAGCACAGATACGCAGTATTTT

J gene: TRBJ2-2
clone size: few
D gene: .
CDR3 length: 15
V gene: TRBV7-9
CDR3 protein: CARDAGGSNTGELFF
CDR3 DNA: TGTGCCAGGGATGCTGGCGGCTCGAACACCGGGGAGCTGTTTTTT

J gene: TRBJ2-2
clone size: many
D gene: .
CDR3 length: 14
V gene: TRBV2
CDR3 protein: CASRETYRTGELFF
CDR3 DNA: TGTGCCAGCAGAGAAACTTACAGGACCGGGGAGCTGTTTTTT

J gene: TRBJ1-1
clone size: many
D gene: .
CDR3 length: 14
V gene: TRBV5-1
CDR3 protein: CASSSTTGPTEAFF
CDR3 DNA: TGCGCCAGCAGCTCCACTACCGGGCCGACTGAAGCTTTCTTT

J gene: TRBJ1-1
clone size: many
D gene: .
CDR3 length: 11
V gene: TRBV6-1
CDR3 protein: CASRFNTEAFF
CDR3 DNA: TGTGCCAGCAGGTTTAACACTGAAGCTTTCTTT

J gene: TRBJ1-5
clone size: many
D gene: TRBD1
CDR3 length: 15
V gene: TRBV20-1
CDR3 protein: CSATPTGQGNQPQHF
CDR3 DNA: TGCAGTGCTACCCCCACCGGACAGGGTAATCAGCCCCAGCATTTT

J gene: TRBJ2-7
clone size: many
D gene: .
CDR3 length: 15
V gene: TRBV28
CDR3 protein: CASTHTVATLGRQYF
CDR3 DNA: TGTGCCAGCACCCATACAGTAGCCACCCTCGGCCGGCAGTACTTC

J gene: TRBJ2-7
clone size: few
D gene: TRBD1
CDR3 length: 13
V gene: TRBV19
CDR3 protein: CASSITGAYEQYF
CDR3 DNA: TGTGCCAGTAGTATAACAGGGGCCTACGAGCAGTACTTC